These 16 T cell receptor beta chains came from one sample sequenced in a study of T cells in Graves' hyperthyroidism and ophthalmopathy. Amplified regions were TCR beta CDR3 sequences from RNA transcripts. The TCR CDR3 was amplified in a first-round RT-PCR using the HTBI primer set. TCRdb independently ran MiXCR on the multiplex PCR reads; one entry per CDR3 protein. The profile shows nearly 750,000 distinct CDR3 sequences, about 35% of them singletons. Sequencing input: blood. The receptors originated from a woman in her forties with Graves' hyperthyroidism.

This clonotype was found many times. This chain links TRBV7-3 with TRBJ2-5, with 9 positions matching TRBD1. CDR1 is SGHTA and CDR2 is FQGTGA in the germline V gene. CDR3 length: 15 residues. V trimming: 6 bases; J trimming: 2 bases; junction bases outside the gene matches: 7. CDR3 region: CASSEGTGIQETQYF. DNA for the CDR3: TGTGCCAGCAGTGAGGGGACAGGGATTCAAGAGACCCAGTACTTC.

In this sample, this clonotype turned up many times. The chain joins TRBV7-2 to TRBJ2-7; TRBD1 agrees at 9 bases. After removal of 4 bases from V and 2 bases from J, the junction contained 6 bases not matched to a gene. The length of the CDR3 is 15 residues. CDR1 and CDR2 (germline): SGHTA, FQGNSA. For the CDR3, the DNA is TGTGCCAGCAGCTCCTCCGGGACAGGGACCTACGAGCAGTACTTC. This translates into CASSSSGTGTYEQYF.

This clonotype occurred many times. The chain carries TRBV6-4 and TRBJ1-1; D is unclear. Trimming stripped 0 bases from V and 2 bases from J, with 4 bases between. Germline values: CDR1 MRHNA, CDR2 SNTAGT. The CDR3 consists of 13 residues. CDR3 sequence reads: CASSDSANTEAFF. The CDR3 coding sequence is TGTGCCAGCAGTGACTCGGCAAACACTGAAGCTTTCTTT.

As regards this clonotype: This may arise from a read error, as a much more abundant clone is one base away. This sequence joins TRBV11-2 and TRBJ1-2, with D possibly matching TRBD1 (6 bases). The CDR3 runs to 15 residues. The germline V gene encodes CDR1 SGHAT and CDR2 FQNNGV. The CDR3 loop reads CATSRDPNRVGGYTF. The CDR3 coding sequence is TGTGCCACCAGCAGAGACCCCAACAGGGTGGGCGGCTACACCTTC. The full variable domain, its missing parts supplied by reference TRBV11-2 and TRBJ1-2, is EAGVAQSPRYKIIEKRQSVAFWCNPISGHATLYWYQQILGQGPKLLIQFQNNGVVDDSQLPKDRFSAERLKGVDSTLKIQPAKLEDSAVYLCATSRDPNRVGGYTFGSGTRLTVV.

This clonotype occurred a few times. The CDR3 loop reads CASSGQGHEQYF. In nucleotides, the CDR3 is TGTGCCAGCAGTGGACAGGGCCACGAGCAGTACTTC. The chain is built from TRBV28 and TRBJ2-7, with 8 bases lining up with TRBD1. V lost 5 bases and J lost 5; bases outside the gene matches: 2. CDR3 size: 12 residues. Germline V lookup: CDR1 MDHEN, CDR2 SYDVKM. Looking up the rest from reference TRBV28 and TRBJ2-7 gives the full variable domain: DVKVTQSSRYLVKRTGEKVFLECVQDMDHENMFWYRQDPGLGLRLIYFSYDVKMKEKGDIPEGYSVSREKKERFSLILESASTNQTSMYLCASSGQGHEQYFGPGTRLTVT.

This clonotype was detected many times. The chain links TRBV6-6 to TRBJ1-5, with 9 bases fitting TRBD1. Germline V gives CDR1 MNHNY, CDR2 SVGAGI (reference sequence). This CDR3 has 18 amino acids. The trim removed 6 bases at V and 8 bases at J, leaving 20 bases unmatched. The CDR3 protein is CASSTRSTGGWTVKPQHF. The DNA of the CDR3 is TGTGCCAGCAGCACCCGATCGACAGGGGGATGGACTGTTAAGCCCCAGCATTTT.

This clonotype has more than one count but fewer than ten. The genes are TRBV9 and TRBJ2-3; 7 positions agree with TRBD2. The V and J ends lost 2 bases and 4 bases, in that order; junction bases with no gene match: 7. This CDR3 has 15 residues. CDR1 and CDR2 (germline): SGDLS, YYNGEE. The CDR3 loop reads CASSVGAGAADTQYF. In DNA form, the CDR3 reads TGTGCCAGCAGCGTTGGGGCGGGAGCGGCAGATACGCAGTATTTT.

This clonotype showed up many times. The CDR3 DNA reads TGCAGCGTTGACTCAGGGCGGGAGCTGTTTTTT. Amino acids: CSVDSGRELFF. V gene TRBV29-1 combines with J gene TRBJ2-2; possibly TRBD1 for D (5 bases). Germline V gene data show CDR1 as SQVTM and CDR2 as ANQGSEA. V lost 3 bases, J lost 9 bases, and 8 bases lay in between. This CDR3 contains 11 residues.

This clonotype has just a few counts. The DNA for the CDR3 is TGTGCCAGCAGCCGGACAGGGCGGAACACTGAAGCTTTCTTT. Residues: CASSRTGRNTEAFF. The J gene is TRBJ1-1, the V gene TRBV6-6, with 8 bases lining up with TRBD1. V trimming: 6 bases; J trimming: 1 base; junction bases outside the gene matches: 4. CDR1 is MNHNY, CDR2 SVGAGI, per germline (reference sequence). The CDR3 is 14 residues long.

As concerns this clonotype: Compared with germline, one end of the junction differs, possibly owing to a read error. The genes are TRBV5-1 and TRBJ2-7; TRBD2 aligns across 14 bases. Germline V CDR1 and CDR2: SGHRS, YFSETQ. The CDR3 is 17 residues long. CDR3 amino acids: CASSLPGTSGSRYEQYF. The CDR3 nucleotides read TGTGCCAGCAGCCTCCCCGGGACTAGCGGGAGTAGGTACGAGCAGTACTTC. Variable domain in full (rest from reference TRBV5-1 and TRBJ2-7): KAGVTQTPRYLIKTRGQQVTLSCSPISGHRSVSWYQQTPGQGLQFLFEYFSETQRNKGNFPGRFSGRQFSNSRSEMNVSTLELGDSALYLCASSLPGTSGSRYEQYFGPGTRLTVT.

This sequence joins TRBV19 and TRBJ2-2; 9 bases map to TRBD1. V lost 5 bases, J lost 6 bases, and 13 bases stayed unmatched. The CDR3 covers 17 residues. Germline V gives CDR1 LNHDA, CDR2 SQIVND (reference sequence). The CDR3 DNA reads TGTGCCAGTAGTGTCCACTGGACAGGGGCGCGGGCCGGGGAGCTGTTTTTT. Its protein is CASSVHWTGARAGELFF.

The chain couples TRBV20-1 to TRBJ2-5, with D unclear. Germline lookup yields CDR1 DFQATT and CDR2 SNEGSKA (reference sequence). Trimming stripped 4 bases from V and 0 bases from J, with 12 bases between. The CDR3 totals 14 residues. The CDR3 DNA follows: TGCAGTGCTAAGTCTTCAGTGAACCAAGAGACCCAGTACTTC. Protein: CSAKSSVNQETQYF.

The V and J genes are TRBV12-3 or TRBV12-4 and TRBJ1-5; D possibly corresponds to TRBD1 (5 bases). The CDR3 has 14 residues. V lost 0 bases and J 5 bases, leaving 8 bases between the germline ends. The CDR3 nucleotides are TGTGCCAGCAGTTTAGCGCTCAGGGATCAGCCCCAGCATTTT. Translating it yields CASSLALRDQPQHF.

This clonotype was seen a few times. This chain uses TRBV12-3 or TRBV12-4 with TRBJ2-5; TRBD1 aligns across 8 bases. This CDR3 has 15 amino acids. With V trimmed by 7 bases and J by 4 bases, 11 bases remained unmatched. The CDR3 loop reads CASNTNQGASETQYF. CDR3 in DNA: TGTGCCAGCAACACGAATCAGGGGGCCTCAGAGACCCAGTACTTC.

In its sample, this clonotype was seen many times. CDR3 amino acids: CASSRQGGYEQYF. CDR3 sequence (DNA): TGTGCCAGCAGTAGACAGGGAGGATACGAGCAGTACTTC. This chain connects TRBV2 to TRBJ2-7; D may be TRBD1 (7 bases). CDR3 length: 13 residues. Deletions cut 5 bases from V and 4 bases from J, with 12 bases between. The germline V gene encodes CDR1 SNHLY and CDR2 FYNNEI.

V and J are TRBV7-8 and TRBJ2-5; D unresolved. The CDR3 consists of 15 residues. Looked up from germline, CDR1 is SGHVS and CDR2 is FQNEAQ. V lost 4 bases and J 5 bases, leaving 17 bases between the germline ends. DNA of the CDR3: TGTGCCAGCAGCTCGGCATCCCGCTGGTTGGAGACCCAGTACTTC. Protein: CASSSASRWLETQYF.